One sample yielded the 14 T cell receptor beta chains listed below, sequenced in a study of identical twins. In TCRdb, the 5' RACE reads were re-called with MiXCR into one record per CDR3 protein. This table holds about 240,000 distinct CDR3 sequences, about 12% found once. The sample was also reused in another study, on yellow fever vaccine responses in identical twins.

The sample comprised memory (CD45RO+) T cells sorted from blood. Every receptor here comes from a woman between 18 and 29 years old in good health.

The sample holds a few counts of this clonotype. CDR3 in DNA: TGTGCCAGCTCACCACCAGTCCTCGGGGAGCTGTTTTTT. Translating gives CASSPPVLGELFF. The chain employs TRBV18 and TRBJ2-2; the D is unclear. V lost 0 bases, J lost 7 bases, and 6 bases lay in between. There are 13 residues in the CDR3. The germline CDR1 and CDR2 sequences are KGHSH and LQKENI.

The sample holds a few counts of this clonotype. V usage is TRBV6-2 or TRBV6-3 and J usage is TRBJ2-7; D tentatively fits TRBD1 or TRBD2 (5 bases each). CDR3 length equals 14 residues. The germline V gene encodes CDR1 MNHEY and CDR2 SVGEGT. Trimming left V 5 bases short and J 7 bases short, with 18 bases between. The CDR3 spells CASSLGRILAEQYF. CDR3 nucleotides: TGTGCCAGCAGTCTGGGACGCATTCTGGCGGAGCAGTACTTC.

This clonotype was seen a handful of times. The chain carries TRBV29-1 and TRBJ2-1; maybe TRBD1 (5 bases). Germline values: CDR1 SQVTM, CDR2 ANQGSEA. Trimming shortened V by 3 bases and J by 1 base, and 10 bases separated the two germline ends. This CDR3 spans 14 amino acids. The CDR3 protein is CSVDQGGSYNEQFF. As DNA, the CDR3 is TGCAGCGTTGATCAGGGTGGGTCCTACAATGAGCAGTTCTTC.

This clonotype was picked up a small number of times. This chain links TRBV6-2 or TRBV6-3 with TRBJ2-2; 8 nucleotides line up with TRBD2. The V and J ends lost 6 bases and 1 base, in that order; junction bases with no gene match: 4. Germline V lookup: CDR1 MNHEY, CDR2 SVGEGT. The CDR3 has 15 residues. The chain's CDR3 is CASRPLAENTGELFF. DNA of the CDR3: TGTGCCAGCAGACCACTAGCGGAGAACACCGGGGAGCTGTTTTTT.

The CDR3 loop reads CSARAGTGDYEQYF. In nucleotides, the CDR3 is TGCAGTGCTAGGGCCGGGACAGGGGACTACGAGCAGTACTTC. The gene calls are TRBV20-1 and TRBJ2-7; 10 bases fit TRBD1. V shed 3 bases, J shed 3 bases, and the junction held 5 bases outside the gene matches. This CDR3 region has 14 residues. CDR1 DFQATT and CDR2 SNEGSKA come from the germline V gene (reference sequence).

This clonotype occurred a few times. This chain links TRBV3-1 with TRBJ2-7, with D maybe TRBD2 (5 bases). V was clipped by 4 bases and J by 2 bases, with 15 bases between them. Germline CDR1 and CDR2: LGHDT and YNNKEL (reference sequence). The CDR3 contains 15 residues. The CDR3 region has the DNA TGTGCCAGCAGCCGGGGTGCGGGCGGTCCCTACGAGCAGTACTTC. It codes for CASSRGAGGPYEQYF.

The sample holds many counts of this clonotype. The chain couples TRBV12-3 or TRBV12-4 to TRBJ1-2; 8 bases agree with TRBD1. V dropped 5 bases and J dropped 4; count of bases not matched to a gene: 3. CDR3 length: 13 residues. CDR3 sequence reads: CASSPDRAYGYTF. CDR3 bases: TGTGCCAGCAGTCCGGACAGGGCCTATGGCTACACCTTC.

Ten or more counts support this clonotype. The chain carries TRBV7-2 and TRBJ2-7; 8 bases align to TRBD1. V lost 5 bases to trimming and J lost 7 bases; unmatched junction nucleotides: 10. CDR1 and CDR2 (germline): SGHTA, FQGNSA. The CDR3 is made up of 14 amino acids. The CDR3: CASSLRTGPIEQYF. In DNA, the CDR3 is TGTGCCAGCAGCCTAAGGACAGGGCCAATAGAGCAGTACTTC.

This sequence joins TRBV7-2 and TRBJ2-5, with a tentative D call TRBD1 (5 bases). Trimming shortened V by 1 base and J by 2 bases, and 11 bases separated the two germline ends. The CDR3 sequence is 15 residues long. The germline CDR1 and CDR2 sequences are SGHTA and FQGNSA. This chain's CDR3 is CASSLGGRQQETQYF. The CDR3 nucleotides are TGTGCCAGCAGCTTAGGTGGCAGACAGCAAGAGACCCAGTACTTC.

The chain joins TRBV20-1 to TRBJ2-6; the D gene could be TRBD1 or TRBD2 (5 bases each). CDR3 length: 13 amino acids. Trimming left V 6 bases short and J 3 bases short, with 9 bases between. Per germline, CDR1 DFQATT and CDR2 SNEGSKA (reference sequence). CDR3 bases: TGCAGTGCAGGGACGGGTGGGGCCAACGTCCTGACTTTC. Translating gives CSAGTGGANVLTF.

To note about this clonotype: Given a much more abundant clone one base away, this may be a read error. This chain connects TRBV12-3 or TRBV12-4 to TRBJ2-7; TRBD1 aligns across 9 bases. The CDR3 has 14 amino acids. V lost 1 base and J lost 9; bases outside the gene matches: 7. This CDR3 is CASSLGTGARGQYF. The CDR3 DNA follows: TGTGCCAGCAGTTTAGGGACAGGGGCGCGGGGGCAGTACTTC.

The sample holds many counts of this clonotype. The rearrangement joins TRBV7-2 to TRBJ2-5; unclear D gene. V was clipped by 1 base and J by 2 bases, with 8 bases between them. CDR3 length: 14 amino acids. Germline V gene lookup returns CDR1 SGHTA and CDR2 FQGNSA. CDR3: CASSLGRRQETQYF. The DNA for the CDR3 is TGTGCCAGCAGCTTAGGGCGGAGACAAGAGACCCAGTACTTC.

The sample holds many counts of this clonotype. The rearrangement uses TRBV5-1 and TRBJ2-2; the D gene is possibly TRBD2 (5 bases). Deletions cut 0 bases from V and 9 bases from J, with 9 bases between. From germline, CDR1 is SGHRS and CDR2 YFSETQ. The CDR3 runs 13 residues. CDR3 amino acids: CASSLDGMRELFF. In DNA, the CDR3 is TGCGCCAGCAGCTTGGACGGGATGCGGGAGCTGTTTTTT.

The chain's CDR3 is CASSSLADSYEQYF. As DNA, the CDR3 is TGTGCCAGCAGTTCCCTAGCGGACTCCTACGAGCAGTACTTC. V gene TRBV6-2 or TRBV6-3 combines with J gene TRBJ2-7; 7 bases fit TRBD2. CDR1 is MNHEY, CDR2 SVGEGT, per germline. The CDR3 is 14 residues long. V trimming: 4 bases; J trimming: 0 bases; junction bases outside the gene matches: 3.